Listed here are 29 T cell receptor beta chains from one sample, sequenced in a study of beta chain features in type 1 diabetes. Expressed TCRB transcripts were sequenced because the isolated RNA had all been reverse transcribed beforehand. Sequencing was performed with immunoSEQ multiplex PCR; in TCRdb, only in-frame clones are kept and a portion is missing. This sample has about 260,000 clones, with about a fifth found just once. No antigen has been assigned to these receptors. Study observations and caveats: For Type 1 diabetes patients, all four CD4+ subsets carried TCRB CDR3s that were moderately but significantly shorter.

Sequenced: naive CD4+ T cells from blood. The receptors were sampled from a woman in her thirties or forties with type 1 diabetes.

The chain recombines TRBV7-9 with TRBJ1-1; D is perhaps TRBD1 (6 bases). V lost 1 base to trimming and J lost 3 bases, with 15 bases between them. This CDR3 region has 16 residues. The germline V gene encodes CDR1 SEHNR and CDR2 FQNEAQ (reference sequence). The DNA for the CDR3 is TGTGCCAGCAGCTTAGGGTCAGGGGCCCGGGACACTGAAGCTTTCTTT. It translates to CASSLGSGARDTEAFF.

This clone appeared a few times. This chain connects TRBV7-2 to TRBJ2-5; D is perhaps TRBD2 (7 bases). The CDR3 sequence is 15 residues long. Germline-derived CDR1 and CDR2 are SGHTA and FQGNSA. Between the trimmed V and J ends, which lost 4 bases and 5 bases, there was a span of 17 bases. Here the CDR3 DNA reads TGTGCCAGCAGCTATGATGGGGGGGCGGAGGAGACCCAGTACTTC. Translated, it gives CASSYDGGAEETQYF.

The genes are TRBV5-1 and TRBJ1-2, with D possibly TRBD1 on 5 matching bases. This CDR3 contains 15 residues. The V end was cut by 1 base, the J end by 0 bases, with 10 bases between. Germline CDR1 is SGHRS and CDR2 is YFSETQ. The CDR3 spells CASSLSGVTNYGYTF. Written as DNA, the CDR3 is TGCGCCAGCAGCTTGTCGGGGGTAACTAACTATGGCTACACCTTC.

This chain joins TRBV20-1 and TRBJ2-7, with unresolved D. Germline-derived CDR1 and CDR2 are DFQATT and SNEGSKA (reference sequence). The CDR3 is made up of 11 amino acids. Trimming removed 3 bases at V and 3 bases at J, with 6 bases between. CDR3 coding DNA: TGCAGTGCTAGGGCCAACTACGAGCAGTACTTC. Amino acids: CSARANYEQYF.

A word on this clone: Within the sample, other DNA sequences also encode this same CDR3. This chain links TRBV4-3 with TRBJ1-3; 9 bases agree with TRBD1. Germline V gives CDR1 LGHNA, CDR2 YSLEER. Trimming removed 3 bases from V and 4 bases from J; junction bases left unmatched: 1. The CDR3 sequence is 14 residues long. In nucleotides, the CDR3 is TGCGCCAGCAGCCAGGGGACAGGGGGAAACACCATATATTTT. Protein product: CASSQGTGGNTIYF.

This clone was seen a few times. The rearrangement joins TRBV30 to TRBJ1-1; D remains unclear. Trimming stripped 0 bases from V and 6 bases from J, with 2 bases between. Germline CDR1 reads GTSNPN; CDR2 reads SVGIG (reference sequence). The CDR3 is made up of 10 amino acids. DNA of the CDR3: TGTGCCTGGAGTGTCGCTGAAGCTTTCTTT. This sequence encodes CAWSVAEAFF.

With regard to this clone: This sample also contains other DNA sequences that code for the same CDR3. This chain joins TRBV29-1 and TRBJ1-1; D is unclear. Germline CDR1 SQVTM, CDR2 ANQGSEA. V was trimmed by 4 bases and J by 1 base, leaving 4 bases between them. The CDR3 contains 11 residues. The chain's CDR3 is CSVVRNTEAFF. For the CDR3, the DNA is TGCAGCGTTGTGAGGAACACTGAAGCTTTCTTT.

A few counts support this clone. The chain recombines TRBV4-2 with TRBJ2-7; the D is unclear. V shed 0 bases and J shed 0 bases, with 9 bases lying between them. The CDR3 has 15 residues. Germline CDR1 LGHNA, CDR2 YNFKEQ. CDR3 in DNA: TGTGCCAGCAGCCAAGATCTCCTATACTCCTACGAGCAGTACTTC. This translates into CASSQDLLYSYEQYF.

Regarding this clone: Within the sample, other DNA sequences also encode this same CDR3. This chain joins TRBV29-1 and TRBJ2-4; TRBD1 might be the D (5 bases). This CDR3 is 14 amino acids long. The V end lost 5 bases, the J end lost 0 bases, and 11 bases lay between the germline ends. Germline V lookup: CDR1 SQVTM, CDR2 ANQGSEA. CDR3 DNA sequence: TGCAGCGTTCAGGGAAGACTAGCCAAAAACATTCAGTACTTC. Translation: CSVQGRLAKNIQYF.

V is TRBV7-2 and J is TRBJ2-7; 8 bases map to TRBD2. The CDR3 runs to 14 residues. Per germline, CDR1 SGHTA and CDR2 FQGNSA. The trim removed 4 bases at V and 2 bases at J, leaving 4 bases unmatched. This CDR3 reads CASSSPGLAYEQYF. As DNA, the CDR3 is TGTGCCAGCAGCTCCCCGGGACTAGCCTACGAGCAGTACTTC.

There are a few counts of this clone. The chain links TRBV6-6 to TRBJ1-2; D possibly corresponds to TRBD1 (5 bases). In germline, CDR1 is MNHNY, CDR2 SVGAGI (reference sequence). There are 12 residues in the CDR3. The V end was cut by 4 bases, the J end by 7 bases, with 10 bases between. In DNA, the CDR3 is TGTGCCAGCAGTTCCTGGGGCCCTGGCTACACCTTC. Its protein is CASSSWGPGYTF.

V gene TRBV29-1 combines with J gene TRBJ2-1, with D perhaps TRBD2 (5 bases). V gave up 3 bases and J gave up 6 bases, with 12 bases separating them. Germline lookup yields CDR1 SQVTM and CDR2 ANQGSEA. The CDR3 runs to 13 residues. CDR3 region: CSVDGPGGNEQFF. CDR3 in DNA: TGCAGCGTTGATGGTCCAGGAGGCAATGAGCAGTTCTTC.

This rearrangement joins TRBV5-1 to TRBJ2-3; weak D call: TRBD2 (6 bases). The germline gives CDR1 SGHRS, CDR2 YFSETQ. The CDR3 extends over 16 amino acids. Trimming pared 0 bases from V and 2 bases from J, leaving 13 bases between. The CDR3 DNA reads TGCGCCAGCAGCTTGGTGAGGACTACCGACACAGATACGCAGTATTTT. Its translation is CASSLVRTTDTDTQYF.

This clone was seen only a few times. The rearrangement uses TRBV7-2 and TRBJ2-7, with 9 bases identical to TRBD1. Trimming removed 7 bases from V and 0 bases from J; junction bases left unmatched: 7. Germline V gene sequence: CDR1 SGHTA, CDR2 FQGNSA. The CDR3 has 15 residues. CDR3 coding DNA: TGTGCCAGCACAAATCAACAGGGGGCCTCCTACGAGCAGTACTTC. Protein sequence: CASTNQQGASYEQYF.

This clone has just a few counts. The rearrangement joins TRBV5-4 to TRBJ2-5; TRBD2 matches at 7 bases. V trimming: 4 bases; J trimming: 2 bases; junction bases outside the gene matches: 8. The germline V gene encodes CDR1 SGHNT and CDR2 YYREEE (reference sequence). CDR3 length: 15 residues. CDR3 nucleotide sequence: TGTGCCAGCAGCGTGAGGGCGGGGGTGCAAGAGACCCAGTACTTC. Translating gives CASSVRAGVQETQYF.

This chain uses TRBV18 with TRBJ1-5; 7 bases align to TRBD1. Germline V gives CDR1 KGHSH, CDR2 LQKENI. Germline trimming cut 4 bases from V and 3 bases from J; bases unmatched to any gene: 9. The CDR3 has 16 amino acids. The CDR3 loop is CASSLSGTADNQPQHF. The CDR3 region has the DNA TGTGCCAGCTCACTCTCCGGGACAGCAGACAATCAGCCCCAGCATTTT.

This clone has only a few counts. The genes are TRBV28 and TRBJ2-1, with TRBD1 matching over 7 bases. After removal of 3 bases from V and 5 bases from J, the junction contained 4 bases not matched to a gene. Germline loops: CDR1 MDHEN, CDR2 SYDVKM. The CDR3 consists of 14 residues. The CDR3 region is CASSFAGTDNEQFF. In DNA form, the CDR3 reads TGTGCCAGCAGTTTCGCCGGGACAGACAATGAGCAGTTCTTC.

This rearrangement joins TRBV7-9 to TRBJ1-1, with 8 bases aligning to TRBD1. CDR1 is SEHNR and CDR2 is FQNEAQ in the germline V gene (reference sequence). This CDR3 region has 13 residues. Trimming cost V 2 bases and J 7 bases; bases outside gene matches: 3. The CDR3 reads CASSLYRGSEAFF. The CDR3 DNA follows: TGTGCCAGCAGCTTATACAGGGGGAGTGAAGCTTTCTTT.

The chain employs TRBV9 and TRBJ1-6; D not resolved. The CDR3 is made up of 15 amino acids. With 3 bases removed from V and 9 bases from J, the gap between germline ends came to 16 bases. The germline V gene encodes CDR1 SGDLS and CDR2 YYNGEE. The CDR3 spells CASSARTGSGSPLHF. As DNA, the CDR3 is TGTGCCAGCAGCGCCAGGACGGGGTCGGGTTCACCCCTCCACTTT. The full variable domain, with the rest looked up from reference TRBV9 and TRBJ1-6, is DSGVTQTPKHLITATGQRVTLRCSPRSGDLSVYWYQQSLDQGLQFLIQYYNGEERAKGNILERFSAQQFPDLHSELNLSSLELGDSALYFCASSARTGSGSPLHFGNGTRLTVT.

This clone turned up a few times. The genes are TRBV9 and TRBJ1-3; 9 bases agree with TRBD1. The CDR3 is 15 residues long. The junction had 10 bases not matched to a gene; V was cut back by 3 bases and J by 9 bases. Germline V gene sequence: CDR1 SGDLS, CDR2 YYNGEE. CDR3 bases: TGTGCCAGCAGCGCGGGACAGGGCGCCGGGAGCACCATATATTTT. Translating gives CASSAGQGAGSTIYF.

This chain connects TRBV9 to TRBJ2-7, with TRBD2 matching over 10 bases. V dropped 4 bases and J dropped 2; count of bases not matched to a gene: 9. There are 16 residues in the CDR3. Germline-derived CDR1 and CDR2 are SGDLS and YYNGEE. This CDR3 reads CASSPASSGRTYEQYF. The CDR3 nucleotides are TGTGCCAGCAGCCCCGCTAGTAGCGGGAGGACCTACGAGCAGTACTTC.

This clone was counted between two and nine times. Other DNA sequences in this sample translate to the same CDR3. The rearrangement joins TRBV7-2 to TRBJ2-3, with D possibly matching TRBD2 (5 bases). Germline CDR1 reads SGHTA; CDR2 reads FQGNSA. CDR3 length: 14 residues. V was shortened by 2 bases and J by 0 bases, with 6 bases between the two germline ends. CDR3 sequence: CASSLTRSTDTQYF. The CDR3 nucleotides read TGTGCCAGCAGCTTAACTAGGAGCACAGATACGCAGTATTTT.

This clone was detected only a few times. The chain couples TRBV30 to TRBJ1-5; the D is unclear. Germline CDR1 GTSNPN, CDR2 SVGIG (reference sequence). CDR3 length equals 13 residues. Trimming took 2 bases from V and 5 from J, leaving 10 bases between them. The CDR3 DNA is TGTGCCTGGAGTTCAGGTACTCATCAGCCCCAGCATTTT. As protein: CAWSSGTHQPQHF.

This chain uses TRBV19 with TRBJ2-1, with TRBD2 matching 8 bases. This CDR3 comprises 15 residues. V dropped 4 bases and J dropped 7; count of bases not matched to a gene: 9. The germline V gene encodes CDR1 LNHDA and CDR2 SQIVND (reference sequence). DNA of the CDR3: TGTGCCAGTAGTACCCCAGCGGGAGCAATAAATGAGCAGTTCTTC. It translates to CASSTPAGAINEQFF.

The chain joins TRBV6-5 to TRBJ1-1, with D possibly being TRBD1 (5 bases). CDR3 length equals 13 residues. Germline V CDR1 and CDR2: MNHEY, SVGAGI. Trimming stripped 7 bases from V and 5 bases from J, with 14 bases between. The CDR3 DNA sequence: TGTGCCAGCACTCGACTACGGGGGACTGAAGCTTTCTTT. Its translation: CASTRLRGTEAFF.

This clone was counted between two and nine times. The chain recombines TRBV6-6 with TRBJ2-1; 8 bases map to TRBD1. Germline V CDR1 and CDR2: MNHNY, SVGAGI (reference sequence). The CDR3 runs to 15 residues. Trimming took 7 bases from V and 8 from J; bases not matched to a gene: 13. The CDR3 coding sequence is TGTGCCAGCATTTCCTCGGGACAGGATCGAGATGAGCAGTTCTTC. The encoded protein is CASISSGQDRDEQFF.

CDR3 protein: CASSARTGARTGELFF. In DNA form, the CDR3 reads TGTGCCAGCAGCGCCCGGACAGGGGCGAGGACCGGGGAGCTGTTTTTT. V and J are TRBV7-3 and TRBJ2-2, with 9 bases identical to TRBD1. V was clipped by 5 bases and J by 5 bases; unmatched bases: 9. The V gene's germline CDR1 is SGHTA and CDR2 FQGTGA. The CDR3 is 16 residues long.

This clone was seen only a few times. The chain is built from TRBV7-3 and TRBJ2-1; TRBD2 matches at 8 bases. V shed 5 bases, J shed 0 bases, and the junction held 6 bases outside the gene matches. CDR1 and CDR2 (germline): SGHTA, FQGTGA. The CDR3 contains 16 residues. CDR3 loop: CASSPIGTSSYNEQFF. The CDR3 DNA follows: TGTGCCAGCAGCCCGATCGGGACTAGCTCCTACAATGAGCAGTTCTTC. Using reference TRBV7-3 and TRBJ2-1 for the parts outside the CDR3, the full variable domain is GAGVSQTPSNKVTEKGKYVELRCDPISGHTALYWYRQSLGQGPEFLIYFQGTGAADDSGLPNDRFFAVRPEGSVSTLKIQRTERGDSAVYLCASSPIGTSSYNEQFFGPGTRLTVL.

Here the CDR3 reads CASSTLGMGYQETQYF. The CDR3 region has the DNA TGTGCCAGCAGCACACTAGGCATGGGGTACCAAGAGACCCAGTACTTC. V usage is TRBV14 and J usage is TRBJ2-5; D may be TRBD2 (5 bases). The V end was cut by 5 bases, the J end by 0 bases, with 16 bases between. The germline CDR1 and CDR2 sequences are SGHDN and FVKESK. This CDR3 has 16 amino acids.